This T cell receptor beta chain was found in a study of cytomegalovirus exposure and HLA in healthy donors. Turning to this clone: Its antigen is as yet unknown.

Study-wide results and limits: The study found most TCR sequences rare, yet found some public TCRs in many donors.

Germline loops: CDR1 MNHEY, CDR2 SVGAGI. The CDR3 is 15 residues long. V shed 11 bases and J 4 bases; nucleotides not matched to a gene: 11. The PCR was carried out with 60 Vbeta primers and 13 Jbeta primers. Clones were read by immunoSEQ multiplex PCR, and TCRdb kept only the in-frame ones, dropping some. The table lists about 130,000 clones, with over 2% in the top ten. Sequences were obtained from PBMCs. The chain employs TRBV6-5 and TRBJ2-1, with 10 bases identical to TRBD2. This sequence was found in a man aged 40-50 years in good health and CMV-seronegative. The CDR3 sequence is CAGGTGTSAYNEQFF. The CDR3 bases are TGTGCCGGCGGAACCGGGACTAGCGCGTACAATGAGCAGTTCTTC.